The 16 T cell receptor beta chains listed next were all sequenced from one sample in a study of blood T cell repertoires in COVID-19. Assay used: immunoSEQ multiplex PCR; TCRdb lists only in-frame clones, some missing. The table shows around 370,000 clones, with about 90% occurring only once. Source material: peripheral blood. The receptor set was obtained from a man between 18 and 29 years old with active or convalescent COVID-19.

This clone came up once. J is TRBJ2-5 and V is TRBV6-1, with D perhaps TRBD1 (5 bases). The CDR3 loop spans 15 amino acids. V lost 0 bases and J lost 7, with 15 bases in between. Germline V gene sequence: CDR1 MNHNS, CDR2 SASEGT. CDR3 nucleotide sequence: TGTGCCAGCAGTGAAGCACAGGCCCCCCTCGGGACCCAGTACTTC. Protein: CASSEAQAPLGTQYF.

V gene TRBV25-1 combines with J gene TRBJ2-7, with D tentatively TRBD2 (7 bases). The V end was cut by 3 bases, the J end by 7 bases, with 16 bases between. From germline, CDR1 is MGHDK and CDR2 SYGVNS. The CDR3 covers 14 residues. CDR3 in amino acids: CASSDAGGLGEQYF. CDR3 DNA sequence: TGTGCCAGCAGTGACGCCGGGGGGCTTGGAGAGCAGTACTTC.

The V gene is TRBV27, the J gene TRBJ2-1; tentative D call: TRBD1 (6 bases). Trimming removed 5 bases from V and 4 bases from J, with 15 bases in between. CDR1 MNHEY and CDR2 SMNVEV come from the germline V gene (reference sequence). The CDR3 has 15 amino acids. In nucleotides, the CDR3 is TGTGCCAGCAGTGGCTTCCAAGGGGGATACAATGAGCAGTTCTTC. Its protein product is CASSGFQGGYNEQFF.

This chain connects TRBV6-5 to TRBJ2-7; 13 bases line up with TRBD2. The junction had 2 bases not matched to a gene; V was cut back by 6 bases and J by 3 bases. This CDR3 has 14 amino acids. Per the germline V gene, CDR1 is MNHEY and CDR2 is SVGAGI. CDR3 sequence reads: CASSGLAGVYEQYF. CDR3 in DNA: TGTGCCAGCAGCGGACTAGCGGGAGTCTACGAGCAGTACTTC.

V gene TRBV5-1 combines with J gene TRBJ1-1; the D gene is possibly TRBD1 (5 bases). The germline V and J ends were trimmed by 4 bases and 7 bases, with 14 bases remaining between them. The germline gives CDR1 SGHRS, CDR2 YFSETQ. This CDR3 spans 13 amino acids. CDR3 loop: CASSGGGRFEAFF. Written as DNA, the CDR3 is TGCGCCAGCAGCGGGGGAGGGAGATTTGAAGCTTTCTTT. The complete variable domain, with remaining parts taken from reference TRBV5-1 and TRBJ1-1, reads KAGVTQTPRYLIKTRGQQVTLSCSPISGHRSVSWYQQTPGQGLQFLFEYFSETQRNKGNFPGRFSGRQFSNSRSEMNVSTLELGDSALYLCASSGGGRFEAFFGQGTRLTVV.

This clone occurred once. Within the sample, other DNA sequences also encode this same CDR3. The V gene is TRBV24-1, the J gene TRBJ2-3; TRBD2 agrees at 7 bases. The CDR3 sequence is 15 residues long. CDR1 is KGHDR and CDR2 is SFDVKD in the germline V gene. After removal of 4 bases from V and 3 bases from J, the junction contained 6 bases not matched to a gene. The CDR3 DNA follows: TGTGCCACCAGTGACGGCGGGAGAGGAACAGATACGCAGTATTTT. It specifies CATSDGGRGTDTQYF.

This chain joins TRBV29-1 and TRBJ1-2; TRBD1 matches 10 bases. The ends lost 1 base at V and 3 bases at J; junction bases unmatched: 2. The CDR3 length is 14 residues. Germline V gives CDR1 SQVTM, CDR2 ANQGSEA. CDR3: CSVEAGTGDYGYTF. In nucleotides, the CDR3 is TGCAGCGTTGAAGCCGGGACAGGGGACTATGGCTACACCTTC.

This clone showed up just once. The chain couples TRBV7-3 to TRBJ2-1, with D possibly matching TRBD1 (8 bases). The CDR3 runs to 15 residues. Germline V CDR1 and CDR2: SGHTA, FQGTGA. V dropped 5 bases and J dropped 3 bases, with 14 bases sitting between them. DNA for the CDR3: TGTGCCAGCAGCCGTACAGGGGGGGACTACAATGAGCAGTTCTTC. This gives the protein CASSRTGGDYNEQFF.

This clone was seen only once. The chain couples TRBV2 to TRBJ2-7; 8 bases fit TRBD1. V gave up 8 bases and J gave up 2 bases; unmatched junction bases: 2. This CDR3 contains 12 residues. In germline, CDR1 is SNHLY, CDR2 FYNNEI. CDR3 in DNA: TGTGCCAGCCTACAGGGGGCCTACGAGCAGTACTTC. Protein: CASLQGAYEQYF.

The chain is built from TRBV15 and TRBJ2-7, with TRBD2 as a possible D gene (6 bases). This CDR3 spans 14 amino acids. V lost 0 bases to trimming and J lost 4 bases, with 10 bases between them. Per germline, CDR1 LNHNV and CDR2 YYDKDF (reference sequence). CDR3 region: CATSRDVEGYEQYF. CDR3 in DNA: TGTGCCACCAGCAGAGATGTGGAGGGGTACGAGCAGTACTTC.

This chain uses TRBV28 with TRBJ1-2, with TRBD1 identical over 7 bases. This CDR3 has 13 residues. The junction had 4 bases not matched to a gene; V was cut back by 7 bases and J by 2 bases. Per germline, CDR1 MDHEN and CDR2 SYDVKM. The CDR3 spells CASNSGQNYGYTF. For the CDR3, the DNA is TGTGCCAGCAACTCGGGACAGAACTATGGCTACACCTTC.

J is TRBJ2-5 and V is TRBV7-2; 12 bases fit TRBD2. CDR1 and CDR2 (germline): SGHTA, FQGNSA. The V and J ends lost 6 bases and 2 bases, in that order; junction bases with no gene match: 7. This CDR3 spans 16 amino acids. In DNA, the CDR3 is TGTGCCAGCAGTCTAGCGGGAGGGCCGGGACAAGAGACCCAGTACTTC. This gives the protein CASSLAGGPGQETQYF. Using reference TRBV7-2 and TRBJ2-5 for the parts outside the CDR3, the full variable domain is GAGVSQSPSNKVTEKGKDVELRCDPISGHTALYWYRQSLGQGLEFLIYFQGNSAPDKSGLPSDRFSAERTGGSVSTLTIQRTQQEDSAVYLCASSLAGGPGQETQYFGPGTRLLVL.

This clone was seen once. The J gene is TRBJ1-2, the V gene TRBV5-1, with unresolved D. The CDR3 runs to 13 residues. Per the germline V gene, CDR1 is SGHRS and CDR2 is YFSETQ. Deletions cut 0 bases from V and 8 bases from J, with 11 bases between. CDR3 loop: CASSLGQNEGYTF. CDR3 in DNA: TGCGCCAGCAGCTTGGGCCAAAATGAGGGCTACACCTTC.

The V gene is TRBV7-2, the J gene TRBJ2-1; TRBD2 matches at 10 bases. After removal of 1 base from V and 4 bases from J, the junction contained 7 bases not matched to a gene. The CDR3 contains 17 residues. The V gene's germline CDR1 is SGHTA and CDR2 FQGNSA. The CDR3 here is CASSLGGLALPYNEQFF. The CDR3 nucleotides read TGTGCCAGCAGCTTAGGGGGACTAGCGCTGCCTTACAATGAGCAGTTCTTC.

This clone has more than one count but fewer than ten. The rearrangement joins TRBV6-5 to TRBJ1-1; no clear D gene. Looked up from germline, CDR1 is MNHEY and CDR2 is SVGAGI. The CDR3 runs 13 residues. V lost 7 bases and J lost 1, with 10 bases in between. The CDR3 region is CASTYRENTEAFF. The CDR3 region has the DNA TGTGCCAGCACGTACAGAGAGAACACTGAAGCTTTCTTT.

This clone was observed once. V and J are TRBV7-9 and TRBJ1-1; D gene unclear. Trimming cost V 2 bases and J 4 bases, with 17 bases left between them. The germline CDR1 and CDR2 sequences are SEHNR and FQNEAQ (reference sequence). This CDR3 contains 16 residues. The CDR3 DNA follows: TGTGCCAGCAGCTTAAACCGGGTCGGGGTTCGCACTGAAGCTTTCTTT. The encoded protein is CASSLNRVGVRTEAFF.